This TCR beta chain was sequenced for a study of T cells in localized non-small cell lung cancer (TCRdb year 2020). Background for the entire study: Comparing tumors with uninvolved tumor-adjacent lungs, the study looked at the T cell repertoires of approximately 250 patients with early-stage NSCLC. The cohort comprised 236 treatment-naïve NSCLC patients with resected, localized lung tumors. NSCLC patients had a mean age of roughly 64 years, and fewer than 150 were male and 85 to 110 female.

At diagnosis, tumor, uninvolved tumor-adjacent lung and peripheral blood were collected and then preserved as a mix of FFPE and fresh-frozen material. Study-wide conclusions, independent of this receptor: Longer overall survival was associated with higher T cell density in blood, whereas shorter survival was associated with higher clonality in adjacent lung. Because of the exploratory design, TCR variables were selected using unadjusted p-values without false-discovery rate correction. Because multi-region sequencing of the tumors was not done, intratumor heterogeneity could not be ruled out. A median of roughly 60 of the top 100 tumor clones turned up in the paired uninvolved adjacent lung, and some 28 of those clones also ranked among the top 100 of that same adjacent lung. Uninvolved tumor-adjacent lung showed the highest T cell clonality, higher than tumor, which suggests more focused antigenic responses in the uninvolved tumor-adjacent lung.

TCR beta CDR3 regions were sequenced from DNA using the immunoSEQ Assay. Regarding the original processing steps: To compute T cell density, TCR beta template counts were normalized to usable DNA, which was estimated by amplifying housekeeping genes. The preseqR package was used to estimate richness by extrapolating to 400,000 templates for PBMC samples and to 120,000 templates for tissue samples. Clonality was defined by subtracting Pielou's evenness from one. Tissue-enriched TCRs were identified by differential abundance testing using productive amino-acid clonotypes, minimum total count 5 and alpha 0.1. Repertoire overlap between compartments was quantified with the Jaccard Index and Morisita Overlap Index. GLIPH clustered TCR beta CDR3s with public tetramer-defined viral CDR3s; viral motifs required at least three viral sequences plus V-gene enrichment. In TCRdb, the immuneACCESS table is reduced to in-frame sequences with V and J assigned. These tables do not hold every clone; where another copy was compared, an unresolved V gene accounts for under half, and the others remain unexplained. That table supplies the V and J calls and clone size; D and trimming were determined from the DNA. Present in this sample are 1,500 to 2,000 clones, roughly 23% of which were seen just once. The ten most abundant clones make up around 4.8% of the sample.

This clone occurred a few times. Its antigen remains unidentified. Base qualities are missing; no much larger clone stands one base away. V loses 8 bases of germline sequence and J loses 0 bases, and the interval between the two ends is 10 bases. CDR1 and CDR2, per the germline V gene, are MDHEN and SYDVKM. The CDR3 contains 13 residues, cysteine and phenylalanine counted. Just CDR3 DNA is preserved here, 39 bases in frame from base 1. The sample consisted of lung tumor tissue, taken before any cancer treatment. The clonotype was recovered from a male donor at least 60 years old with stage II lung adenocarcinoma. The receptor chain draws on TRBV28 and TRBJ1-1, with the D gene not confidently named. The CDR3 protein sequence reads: CASHLRVNTEAFF. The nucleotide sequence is TGTGCCAGCCATTTACGGGTGAACACTGAAGCTTTCTTT.